Shown below are 20 T cell receptor beta chains from a single sample sequenced in a study of identical twins. TCRdb reprocessed the 5' RACE reads with MiXCR, giving one entry per CDR3 protein. The sample includes 400,000 to 550,000 distinct CDR3 sequences, 22% of them seen just once. The data were also submitted as part of a second study, on T cells expressing NK-cell markers.

The sequencing input was CD4+ T cells sorted from blood. These receptor sequences come from a woman aged 18-29 years in good health.

In its sample, this clonotype was seen a few times. The V call is TRBV20-1, the J call TRBJ1-1; D unresolved. The CDR3 has 11 residues. Trimming left V 6 bases short and J 1 base short, with 6 bases between. Germline CDR1 is DFQATT and CDR2 is SNEGSKA (reference sequence). The CDR3 reads CSAHRNTEAFF. The CDR3 bases are TGCAGTGCCCACAGGAACACTGAAGCTTTCTTT.

This chain uses TRBV20-1 with TRBJ2-5; 10 bases align to TRBD2. This CDR3 comprises 14 residues. With 6 bases clipped from V and 2 bases from J, the junction kept 6 bases outside the gene matches. Germline V gene lookup returns CDR1 DFQATT and CDR2 SNEGSKA (reference sequence). CDR3 nucleotides: TGCAGTGCCCTAGCGGGAGTGAGGCAAGAGACCCAGTACTTC. Translated, it gives CSALAGVRQETQYF.

In this sample, this clonotype turned up many times. The rearrangement links TRBV20-1 to TRBJ1-1; 7 nucleotides match TRBD1. The CDR3 covers 12 residues. CDR1 is DFQATT, CDR2 SNEGSKA, per germline (reference sequence). V lost 7 bases, J lost 4 bases, and 6 bases stayed unmatched. CDR3 protein: CSVSQGLTEAFF. Here the CDR3 DNA reads TGCAGTGTATCACAGGGGCTCACTGAAGCTTTCTTT.

This clonotype was counted between two and nine times. The V gene is TRBV5-1, the J gene TRBJ1-5, with no clear D. The CDR3 consists of 16 residues. Germline V gives CDR1 SGHRS, CDR2 YFSETQ. The V gene lost 1 base and the J gene lost 2 bases, with 13 bases spanning the gap. The CDR3 spells CASSLSGVTGNQPQHF. The CDR3 region has the DNA TGCGCCAGCAGCTTGTCTGGGGTTACGGGCAATCAGCCCCAGCATTTT.

The chain is built from TRBV6-2 or TRBV6-3 and TRBJ1-6; TRBD1 is a possible D gene (5 bases). Germline values: CDR1 MNHEY, CDR2 SVGEGT. V dropped 5 bases and J dropped 5 bases, with 13 bases sitting between them. This CDR3 has 15 amino acids. In DNA form, the CDR3 reads TGTGCCAGCAGTCCCCGCGGAGGGGATAATTCACCCCTCCACTTT. Its translation: CASSPRGGDNSPLHF.

In its sample, this clonotype was seen a few times. The rearrangement joins TRBV20-1 to TRBJ2-7; the match to TRBD2 covers 8 bases. From germline, CDR1 is DFQATT and CDR2 SNEGSKA (reference sequence). The CDR3 spans 15 residues. With V trimmed by 5 bases and J by 0 bases, 9 bases remained unmatched. The CDR3 reads CSASDPREVSYEQYF. CDR3 sequence (DNA): TGCAGTGCTTCAGACCCGCGGGAGGTCTCCTACGAGCAGTACTTC.

The sample holds many counts of this clonotype. This chain uses TRBV3-1 with TRBJ2-7; 8 bases map to TRBD1. The CDR3 is 14 residues long. Trimming at V came to 5 bases and at J to 2 bases, leaving 5 bases not matched to a gene. CDR1 and CDR2 from the germline V gene are LGHDT and YNNKEL (reference sequence). The CDR3 region has the DNA TGTGCCAGCAGCTATGGACAGGGCCCCTACGAGCAGTACTTC. Translating it yields CASSYGQGPYEQYF.

In this sample, this clonotype turned up many times. The chain carries TRBV6-5 and TRBJ2-1, with D possibly being TRBD2 (6 bases). This CDR3 has 16 amino acids. The germline gives CDR1 MNHEY, CDR2 SVGAGI. Trimming took 4 bases from V and 2 from J, leaving 15 bases between them. The CDR3, as DNA: TGTGCCAGCAGTTTCCGACTAGTAGGAACCTACAATGAGCAGTTCTTC. Translating gives CASSFRLVGTYNEQFF.

This clonotype was counted ten times or more. Here the CDR3 DNA reads TGCGCCACCTCCGGAGGAACCGGGGAGCTGTTTTTT. Encoded protein: CATSGGTGELFF. The chain employs TRBV5-1 and TRBJ2-2, with TRBD2 as a possible D gene (5 bases). The CDR3 extends over 12 amino acids. The germline gives CDR1 SGHRS, CDR2 YFSETQ. The V gene lost 9 bases and the J gene lost 5 bases, with 11 bases spanning the gap.

V is TRBV6-1 and J is TRBJ2-3; TRBD1 is a possible D gene (6 bases). Germline CDR1 MNHNS, CDR2 SASEGT. V was shortened by 10 bases and J by 0 bases, with 17 bases between the two germline ends. CDR3 length: 15 amino acids. For the CDR3, the DNA is TGTGCCATACGGAAGGGGGTAACTAGCACAGATACGCAGTATTTT. Translating it yields CAIRKGVTSTDTQYF.

A note on this clonotype: One junction end disagrees with the germline gene, perhaps due to a read error. The chain couples TRBV11-2 to TRBJ1-2; D call uncertain. There are 17 residues in the CDR3. Germline loops: CDR1 SGHAT, CDR2 FQNNGV. CDR3 DNA: TGTGCCAGCAGCGGGGTGTGGAAAGGGTCCATTTTCAACCGTTTGTGCTTC. Translation: CASSGVWKGSIFNRLCF.

This clonotype was seen at least ten times. The chain links TRBV10-3 to TRBJ2-7, with D hard to call. Germline CDR1 and CDR2: ENHRY and SYGVKD. With 5 bases removed from V and 0 bases from J, the gap between germline ends came to 5 bases. The CDR3 loop spans 12 amino acids. The CDR3 DNA follows: TGTGCCATCAGTCTGAGCTCCTACGAGCAGTACTTC. It is translated as CAISLSSYEQYF.

The rearrangement uses TRBV15 and TRBJ2-5; D perhaps matches TRBD1 (5 bases). V lost 0 bases and J 5 bases, leaving 10 bases between the germline ends. The CDR3 consists of 14 residues. Germline V CDR1 and CDR2: LNHNV, YYDKDF (reference sequence). The CDR3 DNA reads as TGTGCCACCAGCAGAGATAGGGGATACGAGACCCAGTACTTC. The encoded protein is CATSRDRGYETQYF.

This rearrangement joins TRBV12-3 or TRBV12-4 to TRBJ1-4; D might be TRBD1 (5 bases). CDR3 length: 11 amino acids. The ends were cut back, 1 base at V and 14 bases at J, with 8 bases in the middle. The CDR3 protein is CASSLGQGLFF. For the CDR3, the DNA is TGTGCCAGCAGTTTAGGTCAGGGCCTGTTTTTT.

The chain recombines TRBV20-1 with TRBJ2-1, with 9 bases fitting TRBD1. Unmatched junction bases numbered 6, after V lost 0 bases and J lost 6 bases. The CDR3 totals 15 residues. CDR1 and CDR2 (germline): DFQATT, SNEGSKA (reference sequence). The CDR3 region has the DNA TGCAGTGCTAGAGACCCGACAGGGGGGGGCAATGAGCAGTTCTTC. Translation gives CSARDPTGGGNEQFF.

V gene TRBV19 combines with J gene TRBJ2-7; 14 bases are shared with TRBD2. The germline V gene encodes CDR1 LNHDA and CDR2 SQIVND (reference sequence). The CDR3 length is 15 residues. The V gene end was trimmed by 5 bases and the J gene end by 7 bases; junction bases not matched to a gene: 7. This CDR3 reads CASSPGTSGSREQYF. The CDR3 nucleotides read TGTGCCAGTAGTCCCGGGACTAGCGGGAGTCGAGAGCAGTACTTC.

On this clonotype: In this CDR3 the conserved last residue, phenylalanine or tryptophan, is missing, so a read error is likely. J is TRBJ2-3 and V is TRBV5-1; D possibly matches TRBD1 or TRBD2 (5 bases each). With 3 bases removed from V and 0 bases from J, the gap between germline ends came to 8 bases. The V gene's germline CDR1 is SGHRS and CDR2 YFSETQ. The CDR3 loop spans 14 amino acids. CDR3 amino acids: CASSSGRSTDTQYL. Here the CDR3 DNA reads TGCGCCAGCAGCTCGGGACGTAGCACAGATACGCAGTATCTT.

V usage is TRBV4-3 and J usage is TRBJ2-6; D call uncertain. Germline values: CDR1 LGHNA, CDR2 YSLEER. The V end was cut by 1 base, the J end by 0 bases, with 7 bases between. The CDR3 has 16 residues. CDR3 region: CASSQGADSGANVLTF. The CDR3 DNA reads TGCGCCAGCAGCCAAGGGGCCGACTCTGGGGCCAACGTCCTGACTTTC.

The rearrangement uses TRBV7-2 and TRBJ1-1; D gene uncertain. V was clipped by 3 bases and J by 2 bases, with 13 bases between them. This CDR3 spans 15 amino acids. Looked up from germline, CDR1 is SGHTA and CDR2 is FQGNSA. CDR3 sequence: CASSLRRIGNTEAFF. CDR3 coding DNA: TGTGCCAGCAGCTTGCGGCGGATAGGAAACACTGAAGCTTTCTTT.

This clonotype was detected a few times. The V gene is TRBV7-2, the J gene TRBJ2-3; D unresolved. V was cut by 2 bases and J by 6 bases, with 15 bases left in between. The CDR3 covers 15 residues. CDR1 and CDR2 from the germline V gene are SGHTA and FQGNSA. DNA for the CDR3: TGTGCCAGCAGCTTATTTACCCCCCTGTTGGATACGCAGTATTTT. This gives the protein CASSLFTPLLDTQYF. The entire variable domain, with the rest obtained from reference TRBV7-2 and TRBJ2-3, is as follows: GAGVSQSPSNKVTEKGKDVELRCDPISGHTALYWYRQSLGQGLEFLIYFQGNSAPDKSGLPSDRFSAERTGGSVSTLTIQRTQQEDSAVYLCASSLFTPLLDTQYFGPGTRLTVL.